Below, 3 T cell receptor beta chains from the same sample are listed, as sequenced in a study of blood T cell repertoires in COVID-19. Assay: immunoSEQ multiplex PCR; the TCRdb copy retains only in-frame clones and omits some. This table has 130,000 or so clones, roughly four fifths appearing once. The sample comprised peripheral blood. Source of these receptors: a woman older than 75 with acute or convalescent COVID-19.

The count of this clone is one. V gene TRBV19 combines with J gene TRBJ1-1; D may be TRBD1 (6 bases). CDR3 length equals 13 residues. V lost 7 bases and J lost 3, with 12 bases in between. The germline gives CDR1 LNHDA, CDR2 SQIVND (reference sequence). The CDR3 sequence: CASMGTPYTEAFF. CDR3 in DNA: TGTGCCAGTATGGGGACACCTTACACTGAAGCTTTCTTT.

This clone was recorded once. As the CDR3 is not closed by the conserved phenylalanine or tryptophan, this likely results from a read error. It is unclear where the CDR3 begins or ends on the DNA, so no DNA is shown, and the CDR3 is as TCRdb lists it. CDR3: CASSLGRLSL. This chain links TRBV21-1 with TRBJ1-5. TRBV21-1 is given as a pseudogene. The CDR3 has 10 residues if both end residues are counted.

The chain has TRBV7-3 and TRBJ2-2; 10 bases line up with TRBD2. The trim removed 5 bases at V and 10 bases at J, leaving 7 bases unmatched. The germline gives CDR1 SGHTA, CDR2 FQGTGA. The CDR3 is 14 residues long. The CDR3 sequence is CASSLAGVFSELFF. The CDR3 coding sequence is TGTGCCAGCAGCCTAGCGGGGGTATTTTCGGAGCTGTTTTTT.